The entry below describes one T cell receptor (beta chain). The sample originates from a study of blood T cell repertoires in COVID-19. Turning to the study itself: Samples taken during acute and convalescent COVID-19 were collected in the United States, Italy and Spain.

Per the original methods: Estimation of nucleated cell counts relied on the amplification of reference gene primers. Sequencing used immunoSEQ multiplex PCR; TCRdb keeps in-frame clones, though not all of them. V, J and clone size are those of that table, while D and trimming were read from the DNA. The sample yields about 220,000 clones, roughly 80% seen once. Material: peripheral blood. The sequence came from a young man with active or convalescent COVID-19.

CDR3: CATSDPQAGVGADTQYF. CDR3 in DNA: TGTGCCACCAGTGATCCTCAGGCGGGAGTGGGCGCAGATACGCAGTATTTT. The chain combines TRBV24-1 with TRBJ2-3, with 7 bases lining up with TRBD2. Germline CDR1 is KGHDR and CDR2 is SFDVKD. The CDR3 covers 17 residues. Losses at the gene ends were 3 bases for V and 4 bases for J; bases not matched to a gene: 12.